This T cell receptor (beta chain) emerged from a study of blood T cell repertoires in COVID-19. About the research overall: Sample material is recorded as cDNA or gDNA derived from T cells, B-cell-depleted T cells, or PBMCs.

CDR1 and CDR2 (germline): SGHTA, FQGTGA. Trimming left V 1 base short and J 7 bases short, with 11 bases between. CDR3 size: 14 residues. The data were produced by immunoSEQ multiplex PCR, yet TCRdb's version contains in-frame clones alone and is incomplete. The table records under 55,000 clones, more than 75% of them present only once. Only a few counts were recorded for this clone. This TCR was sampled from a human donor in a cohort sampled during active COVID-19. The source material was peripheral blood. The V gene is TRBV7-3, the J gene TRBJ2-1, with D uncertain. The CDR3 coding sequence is TGTGCCAGCAGCTTAAATAGCTATGGGAATGAGCAGTTCTTC. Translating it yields CASSLNSYGNEQFF. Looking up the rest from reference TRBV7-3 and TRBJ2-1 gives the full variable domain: GAGVSQTPSNKVTEKGKYVELRCDPISGHTALYWYRQSLGQGPEFLIYFQGTGAADDSGLPNDRFFAVRPEGSVSTLKIQRTERGDSAVYLCASSLNSYGNEQFFGPGTRLTVL.